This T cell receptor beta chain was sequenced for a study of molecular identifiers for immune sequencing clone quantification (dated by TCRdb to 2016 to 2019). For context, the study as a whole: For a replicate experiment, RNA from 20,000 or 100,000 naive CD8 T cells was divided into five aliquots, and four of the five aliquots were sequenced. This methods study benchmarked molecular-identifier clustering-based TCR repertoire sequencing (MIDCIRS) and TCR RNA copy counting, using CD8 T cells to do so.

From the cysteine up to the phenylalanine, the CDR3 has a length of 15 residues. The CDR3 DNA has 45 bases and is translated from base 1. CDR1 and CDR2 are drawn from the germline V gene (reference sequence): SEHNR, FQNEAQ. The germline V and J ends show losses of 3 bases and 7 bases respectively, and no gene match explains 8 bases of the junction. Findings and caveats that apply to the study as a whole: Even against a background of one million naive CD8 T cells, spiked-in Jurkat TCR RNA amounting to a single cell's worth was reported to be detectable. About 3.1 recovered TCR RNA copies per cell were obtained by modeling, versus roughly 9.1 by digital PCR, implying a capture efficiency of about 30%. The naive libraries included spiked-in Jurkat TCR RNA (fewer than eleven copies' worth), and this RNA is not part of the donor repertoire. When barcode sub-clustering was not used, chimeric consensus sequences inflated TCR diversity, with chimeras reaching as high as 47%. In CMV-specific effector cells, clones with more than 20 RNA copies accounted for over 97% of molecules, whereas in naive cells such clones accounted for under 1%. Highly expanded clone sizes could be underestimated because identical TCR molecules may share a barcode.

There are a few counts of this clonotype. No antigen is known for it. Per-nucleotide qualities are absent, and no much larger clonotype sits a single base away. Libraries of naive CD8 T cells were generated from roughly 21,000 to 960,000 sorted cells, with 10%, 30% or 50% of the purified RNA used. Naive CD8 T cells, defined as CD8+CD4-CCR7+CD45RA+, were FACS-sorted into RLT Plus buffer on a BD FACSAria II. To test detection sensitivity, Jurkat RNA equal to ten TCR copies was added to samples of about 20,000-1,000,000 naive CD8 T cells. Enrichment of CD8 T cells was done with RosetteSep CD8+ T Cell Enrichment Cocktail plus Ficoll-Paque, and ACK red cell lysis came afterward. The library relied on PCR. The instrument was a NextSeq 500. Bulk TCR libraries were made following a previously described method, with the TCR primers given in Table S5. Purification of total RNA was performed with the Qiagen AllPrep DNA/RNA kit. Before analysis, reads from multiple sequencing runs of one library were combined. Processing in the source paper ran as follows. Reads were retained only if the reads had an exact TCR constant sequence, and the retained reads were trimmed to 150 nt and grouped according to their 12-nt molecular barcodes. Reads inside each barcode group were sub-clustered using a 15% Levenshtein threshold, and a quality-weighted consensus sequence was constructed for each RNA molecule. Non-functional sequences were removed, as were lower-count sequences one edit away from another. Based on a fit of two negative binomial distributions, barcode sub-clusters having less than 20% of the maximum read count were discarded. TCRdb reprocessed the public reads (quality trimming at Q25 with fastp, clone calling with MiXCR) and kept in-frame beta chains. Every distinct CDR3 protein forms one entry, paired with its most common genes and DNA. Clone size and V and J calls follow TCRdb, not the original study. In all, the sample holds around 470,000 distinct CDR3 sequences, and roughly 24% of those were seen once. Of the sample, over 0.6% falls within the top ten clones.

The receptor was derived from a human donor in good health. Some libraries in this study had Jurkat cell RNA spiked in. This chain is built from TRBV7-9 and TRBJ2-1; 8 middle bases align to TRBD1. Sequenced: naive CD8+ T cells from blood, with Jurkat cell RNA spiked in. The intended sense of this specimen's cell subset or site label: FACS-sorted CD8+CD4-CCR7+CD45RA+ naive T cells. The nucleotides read TGTGCCAGCAGCTTGGGGACAGGCCCGGTAAATGAGCAGTTCTTC. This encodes CASSLGTGPVNEQFF.